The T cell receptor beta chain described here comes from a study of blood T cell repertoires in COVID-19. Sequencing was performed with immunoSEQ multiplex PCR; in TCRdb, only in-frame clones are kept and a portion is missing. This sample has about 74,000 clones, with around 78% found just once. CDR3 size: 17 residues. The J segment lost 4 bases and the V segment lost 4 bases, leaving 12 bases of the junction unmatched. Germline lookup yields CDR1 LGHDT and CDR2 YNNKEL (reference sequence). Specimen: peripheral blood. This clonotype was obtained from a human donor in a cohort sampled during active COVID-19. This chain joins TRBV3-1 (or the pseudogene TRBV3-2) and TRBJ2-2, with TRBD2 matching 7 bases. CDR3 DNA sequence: TGTGCCAGCAGCCCAAACCTGGGAGGGAGGGGCACCGGGGAGCTGTTTTTT. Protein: CASSPNLGGRGTGELFF.